This T cell receptor (beta chain) was identified in a study of blood T cells in healthy people across ages. It was with a sample-barcoded 5' primer and a J-beta primer mix that a second PCR of about 6 to 12 cycles was run. Each CDR3 protein is one row after TCRdb ran MiXCR on the 5' RACE reads. Here the sample spans roughly 1,800,000 distinct CDR3 sequences, around 50% being singletons. The TCR originated in a woman aged 35 to 49 in good health. Material: blood.

The CDR3 here is CASSQDGLGADTQYF. The CDR3 region has the DNA TGCGCCAGCAGCCAAGATGGGCTAGGTGCAGATACGCAGTATTTT. The V call is TRBV4-3, the J call TRBJ2-3, with no clear D. V was shortened by 0 bases and J by 4 bases, with 11 bases between the two germline ends. The CDR3 length is 15 residues. CDR1 and CDR2 from the germline V gene are LGHNA and YSLEER.